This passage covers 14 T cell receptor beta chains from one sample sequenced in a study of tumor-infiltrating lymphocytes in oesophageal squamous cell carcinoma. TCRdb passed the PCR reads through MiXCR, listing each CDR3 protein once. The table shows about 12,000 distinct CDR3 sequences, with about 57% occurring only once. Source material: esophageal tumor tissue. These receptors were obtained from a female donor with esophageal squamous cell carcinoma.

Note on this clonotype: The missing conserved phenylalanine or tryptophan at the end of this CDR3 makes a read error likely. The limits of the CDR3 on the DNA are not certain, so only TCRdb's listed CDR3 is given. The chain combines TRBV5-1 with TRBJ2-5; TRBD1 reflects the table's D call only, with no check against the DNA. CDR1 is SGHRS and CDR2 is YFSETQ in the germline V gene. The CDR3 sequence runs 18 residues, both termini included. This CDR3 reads CASSPTDRGLGSPLHFGN.

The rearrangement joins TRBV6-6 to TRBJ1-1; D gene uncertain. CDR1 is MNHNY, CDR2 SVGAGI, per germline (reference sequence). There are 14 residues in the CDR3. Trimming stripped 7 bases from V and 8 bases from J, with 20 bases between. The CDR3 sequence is CASILTRSDNEAFF. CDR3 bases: TGTGCCAGCATCCTCACCCGGTCGGATAACGAAGCTTTCTTT.

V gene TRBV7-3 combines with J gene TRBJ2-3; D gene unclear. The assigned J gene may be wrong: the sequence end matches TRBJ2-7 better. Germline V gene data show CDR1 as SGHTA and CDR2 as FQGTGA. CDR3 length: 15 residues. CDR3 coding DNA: TGTGCCGTAAAGAGTGGCCAGTGGGACTCCTACGAGCAGTACTTC. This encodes CAVKSGQWDSYEQYF.

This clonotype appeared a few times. CDR3 sequence: CASSLVQAEWLVNEQFF. CDR3 sequence (DNA): TGTGCCAGCAGCTTAGTCCAGGCGGAATGGTTGGTCAATGAGCAGTTCTTC. V gene TRBV7-8 combines with J gene TRBJ2-1, with D hard to call. V dropped 1 base and J dropped 6 bases, with 19 bases sitting between them. The CDR3 has 17 amino acids. CDR1 and CDR2 from the germline V gene are SGHVS and FQNEAQ.

CDR3: CASSLQGSGANVLTF. For the CDR3, the DNA is TGTGCCAGCAGCTTACAGGGTTCCGGGGCCAACGTCCTGACTTTC. The genes are TRBV5-5 and TRBJ2-5; weak D call: TRBD1 (6 bases). The DNA end is more similar to TRBJ2-6, so the J call may be wrong. The length of the CDR3 is 15 residues. Germline CDR1 reads SGHKS; CDR2 reads YYEKEE (reference sequence).

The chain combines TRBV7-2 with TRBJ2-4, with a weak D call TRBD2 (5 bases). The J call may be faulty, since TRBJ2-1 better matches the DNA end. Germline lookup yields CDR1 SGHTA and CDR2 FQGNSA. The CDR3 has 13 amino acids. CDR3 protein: CASSLVGRETQFF. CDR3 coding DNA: TGTGCCAGCAGCTTAGTGGGTAGGGAGACCCAGTTCTTC.

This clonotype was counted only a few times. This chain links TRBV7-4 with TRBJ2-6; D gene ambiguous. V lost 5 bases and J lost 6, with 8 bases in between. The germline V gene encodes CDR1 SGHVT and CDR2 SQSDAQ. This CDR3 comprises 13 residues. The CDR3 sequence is CASSPQEANVLTF. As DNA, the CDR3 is TGTGCCAGCAGCCCCCAGGAGGCCAACGTCCTGACTTTC.

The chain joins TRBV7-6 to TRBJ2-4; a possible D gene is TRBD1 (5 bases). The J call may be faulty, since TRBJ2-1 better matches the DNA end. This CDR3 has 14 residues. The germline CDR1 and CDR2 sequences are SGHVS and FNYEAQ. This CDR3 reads CASSLEGKGFQQFF. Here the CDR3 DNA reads TGTGCCAGCAGCTTAGAGGGGAAGGGGTTTCAGCAGTTCTTC.

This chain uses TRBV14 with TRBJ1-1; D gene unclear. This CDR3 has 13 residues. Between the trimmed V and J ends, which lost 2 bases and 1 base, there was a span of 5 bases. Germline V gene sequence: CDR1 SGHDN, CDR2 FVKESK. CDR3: CASSQIRNTEAFF. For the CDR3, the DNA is TGTGCCAGCAGCCAAATTCGGAACACTGAAGCTTTCTTT.

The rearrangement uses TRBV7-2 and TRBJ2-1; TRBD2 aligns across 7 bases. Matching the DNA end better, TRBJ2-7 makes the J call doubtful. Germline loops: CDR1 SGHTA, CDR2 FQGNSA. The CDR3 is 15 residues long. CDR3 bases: TGTGCCAGCAGCTTATCGGTGGGAGGGACCTACGAGCAGTACTTC. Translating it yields CASSLSVGGTYEQYF.

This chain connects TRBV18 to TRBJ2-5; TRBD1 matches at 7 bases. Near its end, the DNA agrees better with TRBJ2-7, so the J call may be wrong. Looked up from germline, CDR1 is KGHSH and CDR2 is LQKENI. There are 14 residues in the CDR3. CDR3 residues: CASSPMTGTYEQYF. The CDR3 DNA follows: TGTGCCAGCTCACCAATGACAGGGACCTACGAGCAGTACTTC.

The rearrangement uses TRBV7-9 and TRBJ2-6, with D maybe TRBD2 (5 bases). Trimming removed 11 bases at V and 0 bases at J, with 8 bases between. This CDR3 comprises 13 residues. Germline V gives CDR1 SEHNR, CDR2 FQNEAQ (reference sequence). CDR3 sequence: CAQEASGANVLTF. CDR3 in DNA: TGTGCCCAGGAGGCCTCTGGGGCCAACGTCCTGACTTTC.

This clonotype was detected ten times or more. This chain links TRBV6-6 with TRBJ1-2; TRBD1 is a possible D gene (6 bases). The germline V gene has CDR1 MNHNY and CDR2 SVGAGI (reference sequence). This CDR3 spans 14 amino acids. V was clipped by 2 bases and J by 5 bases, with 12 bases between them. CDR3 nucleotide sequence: TGTGCCAGCAGTTACGGAGGGGGGAGGTATGGCTACACCTTC. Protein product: CASSYGGGRYGYTF.

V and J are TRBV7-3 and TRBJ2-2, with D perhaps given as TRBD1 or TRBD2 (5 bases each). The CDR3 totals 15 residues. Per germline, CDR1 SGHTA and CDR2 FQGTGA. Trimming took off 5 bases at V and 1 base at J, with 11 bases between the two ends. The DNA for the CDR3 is TGTGCCAGCAGCCTAGGGACGGAGAACACCGGGGAGCTGTTTTTT. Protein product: CASSLGTENTGELFF.